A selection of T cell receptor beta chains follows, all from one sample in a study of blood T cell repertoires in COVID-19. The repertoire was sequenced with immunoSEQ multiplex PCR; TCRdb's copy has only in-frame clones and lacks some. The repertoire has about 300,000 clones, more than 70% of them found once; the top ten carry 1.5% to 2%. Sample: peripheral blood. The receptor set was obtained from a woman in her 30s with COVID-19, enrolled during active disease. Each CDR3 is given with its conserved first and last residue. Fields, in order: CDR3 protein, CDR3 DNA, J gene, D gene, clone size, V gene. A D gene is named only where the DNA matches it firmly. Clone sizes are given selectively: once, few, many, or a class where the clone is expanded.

CASTLPAGNNSPLHF TGTGCCAGCACCCTCCCGGCAGGCAATAATTCACCCCTCCACTTT TRBJ1-6 . . TRBV28
CASSKAAGGTNEKLFF TGTGCCAGCAGCAAAGCGGCAGGGGGAACTAATGAAAAACTGTTTTTT TRBJ1-4 . . TRBV21-1
CASSEEEDRGVYEQYF TGTGCCAGCAGTGAAGAAGAGGACAGGGGGGTCTACGAGCAGTACTTC TRBJ2-7 TRBD1 . TRBV6-1
CASSSLLTGPEAFF TGTGCCAGCAGTTCCCTACTCACGGGTCCTGAAGCTTTCTTT TRBJ1-1 . . TRBV6-5
CASSYSTQGQTQYF TGTGCCAGCAGTTACTCGACACAGGGCCAGACCCAGTACTTC TRBJ2-5 . . TRBV6-5
CASHRGGDTQYF TGTGCCAGCCACCGGGGGGGAGATACGCAGTATTTT TRBJ2-3 TRBD2 . TRBV2
CASSSTDRGNQPQHF TGCGCCAGCAGCAGCACCGACAGGGGGAATCAGCCCCAGCATTTT TRBJ1-5 TRBD1 . TRBV5-1
CASRDDSGFREYF TGTGCCAGCAGGGACGACAGCGGGTTCAGAGAGTATTTT TRBJ2-3 . . TRBV12-3/TRBV12-4
CASSGAGTGPYEQYF TGTGCCAGCAGCGGAGCCGGGACTGGGCCCTACGAGCAGTACTTC TRBJ2-7 . . TRBV9
CASRAQGAYLSSYNSPLHF TGCGCCAGCAGGGCCCAGGGGGCATACCTAAGCTCCTATAATTCACCCCTCCACTTT TRBJ1-6 TRBD1 . TRBV5-1
CASSSNRLGQGETQYF TGTGCCAGCTCATCTAATCGTTTAGGACAGGGAGAGACCCAGTACTTC TRBJ2-5 TRBD1 . TRBV18
CASSLRQGSTYNEQFF TGTGCCAGCTCACTACGACAGGGGTCGACCTACAATGAGCAGTTCTTC TRBJ2-1 TRBD1 few TRBV18
CASSQEGYRTGDETQYF TGTGCCAGCAGCCAAGAAGGGTACAGGACAGGGGATGAGACCCAGTACTTC TRBJ2-5 TRBD1 few TRBV3-1/TRBV3-2
CASSITGGNTEAFF TGTGCCAGCTCAATAACAGGGGGCAACACTGAAGCTTTCTTT TRBJ1-1 TRBD1 . TRBV6-6
CSVRDSYGYTF TGCAGCGTGCGGGACAGCTATGGCTACACCTTC TRBJ1-2 TRBD1 . TRBV29-1
CASSVDSGAYNEQFF TGTGCCAGCAGCGTAGATAGCGGGGCTTACAATGAGCAGTTCTTC TRBJ2-1 TRBD2 . TRBV9
CASSPPPGQDTQYF TGTGCCAGCTCACCTCCCCCTGGACAGGATACGCAGTATTTT TRBJ2-3 . . TRBV18
CASRGAEQQETQYF TGTGCCAGCAGGGGAGCGGAACAACAAGAGACCCAGTACTTC TRBJ2-5 . . TRBV28
CASSITSPGELFF TGTGCCAGTAGTATTACTTCTCCCGGGGAGCTGTTTTTT TRBJ2-2 . . TRBV19
CASSEDRAGYNEQFF TGTGCCAGCAGTGAGGACAGGGCCGGCTACAATGAGCAGTTCTTC TRBJ2-1 TRBD1 . TRBV2
CAWRRDLNTEAFF TGTGCCTGGAGGCGGGACCTGAACACTGAAGCTTTCTTT TRBJ1-1 . . TRBV30